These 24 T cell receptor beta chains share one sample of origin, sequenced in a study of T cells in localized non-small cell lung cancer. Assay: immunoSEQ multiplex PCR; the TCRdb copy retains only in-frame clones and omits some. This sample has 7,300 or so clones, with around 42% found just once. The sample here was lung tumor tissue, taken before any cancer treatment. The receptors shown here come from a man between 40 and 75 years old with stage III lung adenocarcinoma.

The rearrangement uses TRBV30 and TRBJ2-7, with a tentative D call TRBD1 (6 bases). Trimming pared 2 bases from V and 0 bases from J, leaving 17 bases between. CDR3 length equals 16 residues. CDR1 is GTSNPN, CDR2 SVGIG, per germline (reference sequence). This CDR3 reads CAWSPSDSRSSYEQYF. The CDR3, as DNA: TGTGCCTGGAGTCCATCGGACAGCCGAAGCTCCTACGAGCAGTACTTC.

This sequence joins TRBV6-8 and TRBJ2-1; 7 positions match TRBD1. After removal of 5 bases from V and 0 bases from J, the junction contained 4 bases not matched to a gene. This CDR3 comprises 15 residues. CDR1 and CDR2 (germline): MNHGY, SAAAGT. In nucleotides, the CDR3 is TGTGCCAGCAGTATCGGACAGGTCTCCTACAATGAGCAGTTCTTC. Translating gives CASSIGQVSYNEQFF.

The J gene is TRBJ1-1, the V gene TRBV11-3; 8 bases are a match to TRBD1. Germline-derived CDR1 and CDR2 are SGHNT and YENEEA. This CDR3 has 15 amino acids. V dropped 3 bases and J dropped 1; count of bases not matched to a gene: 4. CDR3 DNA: TGTGCCAGCAGCTTGGGGGACAGGAAGAACACTGAAGCTTTCTTT. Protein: CASSLGDRKNTEAFF.

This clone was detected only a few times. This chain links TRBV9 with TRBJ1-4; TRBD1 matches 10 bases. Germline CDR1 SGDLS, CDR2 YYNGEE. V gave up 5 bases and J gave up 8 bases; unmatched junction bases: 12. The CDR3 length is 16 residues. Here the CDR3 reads CASSATGTGVGEKLFF. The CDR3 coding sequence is TGTGCCAGCAGTGCTACCGGGACAGGGGTTGGAGAAAAACTGTTTTTT. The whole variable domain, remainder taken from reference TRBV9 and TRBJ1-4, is DSGVTQTPKHLITATGQRVTLRCSPRSGDLSVYWYQQSLDQGLQFLIQYYNGEERAKGNILERFSAQQFPDLHSELNLSSLELGDSALYFCASSATGTGVGEKLFFGSGTQLSVL.

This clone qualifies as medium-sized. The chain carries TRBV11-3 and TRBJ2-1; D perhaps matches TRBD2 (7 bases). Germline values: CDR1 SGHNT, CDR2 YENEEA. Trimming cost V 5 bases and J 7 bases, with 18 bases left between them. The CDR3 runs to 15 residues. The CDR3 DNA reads TGTGCCAGCAGCCCCCAGGGGCTAGCGGTGAATGAGCAGTTCTTC. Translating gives CASSPQGLAVNEQFF.

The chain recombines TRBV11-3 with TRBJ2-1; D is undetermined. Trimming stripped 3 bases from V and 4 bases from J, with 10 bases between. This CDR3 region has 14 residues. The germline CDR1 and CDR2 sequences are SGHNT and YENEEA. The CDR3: CASSFQTLYNEQFF. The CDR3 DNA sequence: TGTGCCAGCAGCTTCCAGACACTGTACAATGAGCAGTTCTTC. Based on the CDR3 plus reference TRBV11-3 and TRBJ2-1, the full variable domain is EAGVVQSPRYKIIEKKQPVAFWCNPISGHNTLYWYLQNLGQGPELLIRYENEEAVDDSQLPKDRFSAERLKGVDSTLKIQPAELGDSAVYLCASSFQTLYNEQFFGPGTRLTVL.

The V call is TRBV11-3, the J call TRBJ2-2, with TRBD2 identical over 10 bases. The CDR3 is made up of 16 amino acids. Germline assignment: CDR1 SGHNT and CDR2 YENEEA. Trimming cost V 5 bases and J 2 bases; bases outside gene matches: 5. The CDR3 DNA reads TGTGCCAGCAGCCCTAGCGGGAGTCTTAACACCGGGGAGCTGTTTTTT. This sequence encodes CASSPSGSLNTGELFF.

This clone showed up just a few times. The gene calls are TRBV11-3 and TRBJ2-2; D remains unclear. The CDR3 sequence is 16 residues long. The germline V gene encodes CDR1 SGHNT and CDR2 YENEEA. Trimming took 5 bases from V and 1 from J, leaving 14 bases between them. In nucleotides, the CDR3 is TGTGCCAGCAGCCAGTCATGGACCCAGAACACCGGGGAGCTGTTTTTT. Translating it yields CASSQSWTQNTGELFF.

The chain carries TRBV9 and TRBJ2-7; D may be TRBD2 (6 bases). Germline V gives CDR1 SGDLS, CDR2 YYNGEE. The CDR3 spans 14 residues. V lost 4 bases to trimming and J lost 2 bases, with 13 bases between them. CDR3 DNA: TGTGCCAGCAGCCCGGAGGTAGCGGCCTACGAGCAGTACTTC. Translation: CASSPEVAAYEQYF.

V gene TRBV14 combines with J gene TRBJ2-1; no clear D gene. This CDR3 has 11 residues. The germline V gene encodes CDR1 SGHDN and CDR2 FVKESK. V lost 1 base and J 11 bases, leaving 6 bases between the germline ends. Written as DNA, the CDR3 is TGTGCCAGCAGCCAAGTGCGGAAGCAGTTCTTC. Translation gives CASSQVRKQFF.

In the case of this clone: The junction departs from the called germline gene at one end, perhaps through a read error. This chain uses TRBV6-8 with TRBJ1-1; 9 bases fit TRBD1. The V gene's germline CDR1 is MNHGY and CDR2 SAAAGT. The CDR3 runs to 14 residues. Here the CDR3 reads CAISRTGAVTEAFF. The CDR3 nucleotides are TGTGCCATCAGTCGGACAGGGGCTGTCACTGAAGCTTTCTTT.

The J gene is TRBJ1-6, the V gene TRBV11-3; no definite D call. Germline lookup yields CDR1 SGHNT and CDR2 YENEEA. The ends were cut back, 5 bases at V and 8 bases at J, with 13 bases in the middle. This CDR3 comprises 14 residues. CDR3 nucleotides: TGTGCCAGCAGCCTTGGGCCAGGTTATTCACCCCTCCACTTT. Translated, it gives CASSLGPGYSPLHF.

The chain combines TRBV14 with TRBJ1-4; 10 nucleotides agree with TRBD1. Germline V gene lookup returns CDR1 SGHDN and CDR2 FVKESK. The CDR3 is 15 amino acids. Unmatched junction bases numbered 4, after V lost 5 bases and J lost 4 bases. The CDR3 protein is CASSGRTGGNEKLFF. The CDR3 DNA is TGTGCCAGCAGCGGACGGACAGGGGGTAATGAAAAACTGTTTTTT.

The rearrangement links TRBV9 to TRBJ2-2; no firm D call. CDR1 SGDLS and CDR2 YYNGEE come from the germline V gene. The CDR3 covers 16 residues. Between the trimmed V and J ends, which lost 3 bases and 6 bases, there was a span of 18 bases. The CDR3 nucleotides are TGTGCCAGCAGCGCCCTGGCAGGAGAGCACCCCGGGGAGCTGTTTTTT. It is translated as CASSALAGEHPGELFF.

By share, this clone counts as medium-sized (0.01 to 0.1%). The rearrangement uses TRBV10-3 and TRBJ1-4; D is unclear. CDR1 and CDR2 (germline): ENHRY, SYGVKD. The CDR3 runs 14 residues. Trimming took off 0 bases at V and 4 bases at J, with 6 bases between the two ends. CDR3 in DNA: TGTGCCATCAGTGAGTCAGGAGGTAATGAAAAACTGTTTTTT. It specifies CAISESGGNEKLFF.

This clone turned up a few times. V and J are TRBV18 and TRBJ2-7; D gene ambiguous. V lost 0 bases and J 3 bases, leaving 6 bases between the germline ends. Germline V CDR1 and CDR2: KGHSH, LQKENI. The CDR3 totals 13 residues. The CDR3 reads CASSPPSYYEQYF. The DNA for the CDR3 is TGTGCCAGCTCACCACCATCTTACTACGAGCAGTACTTC.

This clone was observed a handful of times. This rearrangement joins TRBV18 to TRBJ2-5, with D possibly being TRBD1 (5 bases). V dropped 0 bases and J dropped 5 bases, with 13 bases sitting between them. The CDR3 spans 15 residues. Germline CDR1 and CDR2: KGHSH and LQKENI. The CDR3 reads CASSPPAGIGETQYF. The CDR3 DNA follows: TGTGCCAGCTCACCACCGGCAGGGATAGGGGAGACCCAGTACTTC.

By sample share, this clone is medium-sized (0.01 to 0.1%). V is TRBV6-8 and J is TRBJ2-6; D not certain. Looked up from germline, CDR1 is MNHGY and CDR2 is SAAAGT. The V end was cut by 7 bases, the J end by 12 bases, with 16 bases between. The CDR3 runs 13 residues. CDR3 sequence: CASTLQRTSVLTF. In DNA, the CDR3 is TGTGCCAGCACCCTACAGAGGACGAGCGTCCTGACTTTC.

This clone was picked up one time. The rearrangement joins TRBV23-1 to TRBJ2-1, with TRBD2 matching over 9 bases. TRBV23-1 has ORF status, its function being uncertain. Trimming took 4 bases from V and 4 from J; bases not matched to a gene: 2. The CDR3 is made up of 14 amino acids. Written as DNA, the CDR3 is TGCGCCAGCAGTCCTAGCGGGGTATACAATGAGCAGTTCTTC. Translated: CASSPSGVYNEQFF.

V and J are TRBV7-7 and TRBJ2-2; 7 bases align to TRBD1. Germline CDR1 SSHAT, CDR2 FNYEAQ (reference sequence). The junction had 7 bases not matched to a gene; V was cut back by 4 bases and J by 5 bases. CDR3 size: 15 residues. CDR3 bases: TGTGCCAGCAGCTCCCAGGGGGAGAGAACCGGGGAGCTGTTTTTT. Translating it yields CASSSQGERTGELFF.

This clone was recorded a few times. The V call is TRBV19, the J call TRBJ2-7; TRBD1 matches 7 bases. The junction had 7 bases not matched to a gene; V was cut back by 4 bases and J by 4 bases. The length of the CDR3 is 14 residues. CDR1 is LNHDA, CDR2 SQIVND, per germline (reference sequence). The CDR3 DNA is TGTGCCAGTAGTAACCGGGACAGCGTATACGAGCAGTACTTC. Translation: CASSNRDSVYEQYF.

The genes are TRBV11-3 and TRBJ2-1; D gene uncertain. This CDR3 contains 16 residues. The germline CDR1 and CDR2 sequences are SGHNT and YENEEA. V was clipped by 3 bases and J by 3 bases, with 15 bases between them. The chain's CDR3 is CASSLVGRLVYNEQFF. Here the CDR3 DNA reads TGTGCCAGCAGCTTGGTCGGTCGGCTAGTCTACAATGAGCAGTTCTTC.

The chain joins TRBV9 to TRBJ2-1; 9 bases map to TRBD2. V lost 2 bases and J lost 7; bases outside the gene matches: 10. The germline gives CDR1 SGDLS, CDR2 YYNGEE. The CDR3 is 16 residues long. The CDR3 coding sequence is TGTGCCAGCAGCGTGGCCCCCAGCGGGGGGAGGAATGAGCAGTTCTTC. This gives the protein CASSVAPSGGRNEQFF.

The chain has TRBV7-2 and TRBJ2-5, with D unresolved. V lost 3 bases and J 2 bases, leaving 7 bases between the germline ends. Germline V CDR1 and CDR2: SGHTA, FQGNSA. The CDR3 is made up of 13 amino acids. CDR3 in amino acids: CASSFTTQETQYF. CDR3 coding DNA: TGTGCCAGCAGCTTCACGACTCAAGAGACCCAGTACTTC.